This is a list of T cell receptor beta chains from one sample in a study of cytomegalovirus exposure and HLA in healthy donors. Some clones are missing from TCRdb's copy, which holds only in-frame ones; the method was immunoSEQ multiplex PCR. The repertoire includes 85,000 to 120,000 clones, roughly 82% of them detected once, and 1.6% sits in the top ten. The sample taken for sequencing was PBMCs. The source of these receptors is a man in his fifties in good health and CMV-seronegative. CDR3s leave out the opening cysteine and the closing phenylalanine or tryptophan. Clone size is stated in some rows and not others, as once, few, many or a class when expanded.

J gene | clone size | V gene | CDR3 protein
TRBJ2-7 | . | TRBV7-8 | ASSPSAGANYEQY
TRBJ1-2 | . | TRBV2 | ASQGYGYT
TRBJ1-4 | few | TRBV7-9 | ASSSSGGNEKLF
TRBJ1-2 | . | TRBV29-1 | SVDETGGPGYT
TRBJ2-7 | few | TRBV5-1 | ASSLEGIHLYEQY
TRBJ1-4 | . | TRBV5-1 | ASSRSGGDEKLF
TRBJ2-4 | . | TRBV27 | ASSLGRPQSKNIQY
TRBJ2-3 | . | TRBV28 | ASSSAGQGGSDTQY
TRBJ2-5 | . | TRBV5-6 | ASSLETALQETQY
TRBJ2-7 | . | TRBV6-5 | ASSYSGGGSYEQY
TRBJ2-3 | . | TRBV28 | ASSLSEGIRTQY
TRBJ2-7 | . | TRBV19 | ASSIRQGFYEQY
TRBJ2-3 | few | TRBV5-8 | ASSFGGGTDTQY
TRBJ1-2 | . | TRBV6-6 | ASSSSAGINYGYT
TRBJ1-6 | . | TRBV7-9 | ASGALYNSPLH
TRBJ2-2 | . | TRBV14 | ASSLRTGGSGKLF
TRBJ2-1 | . | TRBV7-2 | ASSLAGQGYNEQF
TRBJ2-5 | . | TRBV11-1 | ASSLAHRERETQY
TRBJ1-4 | . | TRBV5-1 | ASSPGGLTNEKLF
TRBJ2-3 | . | TRBV15 | ATSRDRGRVGTQY
TRBJ2-5 | . | TRBV21-1 | ASSKVTGGGETQY
TRBJ1-5 | . | TRBV6-6 | ASSYRDIYQPQH
TRBJ1-2 | once | TRBV7-2 | ASSPYRQGNYGYT
TRBJ1-3 | . | TRBV15 | ATSRDPGASGNTIY
TRBJ1-2 | . | TRBV5-5 | ASSPQQGWYGYT
TRBJ2-3 | once | TRBV29-1 | SVRGGGTDTQY
TRBJ1-4 | . | TRBV11-2 | ASSIGTGGPEKLF
TRBJ1-4 | . | TRBV9 | ASSSRQGTEKLF
TRBJ2-2 | . | TRBV19 | ASSIPGQWYGELF
TRBJ1-1 | . | TRBV5-4 | ASSSSLLQGGDTEAF
TRBJ1-3 | . | TRBV30 | AWTETAGNTIY
TRBJ2-4 | . | TRBV29-1 | SGVTGLGNIQY
TRBJ1-6 | . | TRBV19 | ASSIGGDSPLH
TRBJ1-2 | . | TRBV11-2 | ASSSYLLRQGVIYGYT
TRBJ2-6 | . | TRBV19 | ASETGAGANVLT
TRBJ2-7 | . | TRBV11-2 | ASSLQRQSSYEQY
TRBJ1-2 | . | TRBV10-3 | AISAGTGDIYGYT
TRBJ2-3 | few | TRBV2 | ASSDPGEDTQY
TRBJ2-2 | . | TRBV7-9 | ASSQSSGAGELF
TRBJ1-2 | . | TRBV6-5 | ASSRDGFANYGYT
TRBJ1-2 | few | TRBV2 | ASSETVKGKDDGPGPSNYGYT
TRBJ1-5 | . | TRBV12-2 | ASRLDRDENQPQH
TRBJ2-3 | few | TRBV6-5 | ASREWDRGTDTQY
TRBJ1-5 | . | TRBV29-1 | SQGSRSQPQH
TRBJ1-5 | . | TRBV27 | ASRIQSNQPQH
TRBJ2-2 | few | TRBV4-1 | ASSQALLRGANTGELF
TRBJ1-6 | . | TRBV5-8 | ASSFGGDLIYNSPLH